This T cell receptor (beta chain) was identified in a study of blood T cells in healthy people across ages. Study results and caveats: Naive CD4+ cells and diversity were both higher in long-lived donors than in aged donors.

This clonotype was counted only a few times. What it recognizes is unknown. Each donor had 8 to 10 milliliters of peripheral blood drawn. The use of a sample-barcoded 5' primer and a J-beta primer mix characterized a second PCR of roughly 6 to 11 cycles. Each cDNA was tagged by a template-switch adaptor containing 12 random nucleotides. Using its own MiXCR run on the 5' RACE reads, TCRdb lists one record per CDR3 protein. The table shows about 730,000 distinct CDR3 sequences, with roughly two fifths occurring only once. V was pared by 3 bases and J by 7 bases, with 13 bases of the junction left unmatched. CDR3 size: 18 residues. CDR1 KGHSH and CDR2 LQKENI come from the germline V gene.

The V gene is TRBV18, the J gene TRBJ2-1; 12 bases are a match to TRBD1. The sequence was obtained from a woman in her fifties or sixties in good health. The material sequenced was blood. Here the CDR3 reads CASSPRAPGQGAGNEQFF. The CDR3 DNA follows: TGTGCCAGCTCACCTCGCGCTCCGGGACAGGGGGCGGGTAATGAGCAGTTCTTC. The full variable domain, its missing parts supplied by reference TRBV18 and TRBJ2-1, is NAGVMQNPRHLVRRRGQEARLRCSPMKGHSHVYWYRQLPEEGLKFMVYLQKENIIDESGMPKERFSAEFPKEGPSILRIQQVVRGDSAAYFCASSPRAPGQGAGNEQFFGPGTRLTVL.